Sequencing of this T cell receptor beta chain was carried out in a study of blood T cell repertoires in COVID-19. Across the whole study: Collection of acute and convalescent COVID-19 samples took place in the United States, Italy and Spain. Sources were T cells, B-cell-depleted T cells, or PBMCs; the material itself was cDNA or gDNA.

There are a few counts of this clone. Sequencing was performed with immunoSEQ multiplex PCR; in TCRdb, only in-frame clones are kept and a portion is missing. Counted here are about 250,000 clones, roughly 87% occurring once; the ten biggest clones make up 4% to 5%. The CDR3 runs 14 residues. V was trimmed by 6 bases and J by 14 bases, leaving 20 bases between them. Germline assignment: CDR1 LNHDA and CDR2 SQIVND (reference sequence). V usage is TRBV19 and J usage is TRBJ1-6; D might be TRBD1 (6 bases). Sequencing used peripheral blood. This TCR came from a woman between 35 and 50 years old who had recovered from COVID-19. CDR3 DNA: TGTGCCAGTAGCGCTACACCTCCAGGGGAATCCCTCCACTTT. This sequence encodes CASSATPPGESLHF.